These T cell receptor beta chains were read from a single sample in a study of T-cell reconstitution after alpha-beta-depleted transplantation in children. TCRdb independently ran MiXCR on the PCR reads; one entry per CDR3 protein. The table lists 200,000 to 250,000 distinct CDR3 sequences, about a tenth of them singletons. The sample was PBMCs, taken before TCRalphabeta/CD19-depleted stem cell transplant. These receptors were obtained from a child under two years old with acute myeloid leukemia, due to receive a stem cell transplant. The CDR3 runs from the conserved cysteine through the conserved F or W. A D gene is named only where the DNA matches it firmly. A clone size is listed for some rows: how often the clone was seen (once, few, many), or a class if it is expanded.

v_call	clone_size	d_call	j_call	cdr3_aa	cdr3_nt
TRBV3-1	once	NA	TRBJ2-1	CASSSGAGRGEQFF	TGTGCCAGTTCCTCCGGGGCAGGAAGGGGAGAGCAGTTCTTC
TRBV2	many	NA	TRBJ1-2	CASSYRHGNGYTF	TGTGCCAGCAGTTATCGGCACGGCAATGGCTACACCTTC
TRBV28	many	TRBD1	TRBJ1-4	CASSGRGLDEKLFF	TGTGCCAGCAGTGGAAGGGGGCTTGATGAAAAACTGTTTTTT
TRBV10-3	many	NA	TRBJ2-3	CAISERLTDTQYF	TGTGCCATCAGTGAGCGGTTGACAGATACGCAGTATTTT
TRBV4-1	NA	NA	TRBJ2-1	CASSQDPGLFYNEQFF	TGCGCCAGCAGCCAAGATCCCGGGTTGTTCTACAATGAGCAGTTCTTC
TRBV6-1	NA	NA	TRBJ1-1	CASSPRSARTEAFF	TGTGCCAGCAGCCCCCGTTCGGCTCGAACTGAAGCTTTCTTT
TRBV28	many	NA	TRBJ1-4	CASKGGNLATNEKLFF	TGTGCCAGCAAGGGGGGGAACCTTGCAACTAATGAAAAACTGTTTTTT
TRBV11-1	many	NA	TRBJ1-1	CASSLTDLRTEAFF	TGTGCCAGCAGCTTGACAGATCTACGAACTGAAGCTTTCTTT
TRBV3-1	many	NA	TRBJ2-7	CASSRNPGLASYEQYF	TGTGCCAGCAGCCGCAACCCGGGACTTGCCTCCTACGAGCAGTACTTC
TRBV9	many	NA	TRBJ2-2	CASSAGGGQNTGELFF	TGTGCCAGCAGCGCGGGCGGGGGACAGAACACCGGGGAGCTGTTTTTT
TRBV5-1	many	TRBD1	TRBJ1-1	CASSSLILGTGENTEAFF	TGCGCCAGCAGCTCACTTATCCTTGGGACAGGGGAAAACACTGAAGCTTTCTTT
TRBV12-3/TRBV12-4	many	TRBD1	TRBJ1-5	CASSRDSVDQPQHF	TGTGCCAGCAGCCGGGACAGCGTCGACCAGCCCCAGCATTTT
TRBV30	NA	NA	TRBJ2-1	CATGETSYNEQFF	TGTGCGACGGGGGAGACCTCTTACAATGAGCAGTTCTTC
TRBV3-1	many	TRBD2	TRBJ2-7	CASSQRTSGTYEQYF	TGTGCCAGCAGCCAGCGGACTAGCGGGACCTACGAGCAGTACTTC
TRBV3-1	NA	TRBD2	TRBJ2-7	CASRRGGGVYEQYF	TGTGCCAGCCGGCGAGGCGGGGGGGTCTACGAGCAGTACTTC
TRBV7-7	many	NA	TRBJ1-5	CASSPDLNQPQHF	TGTGCCAGCAGTCCAGACCTTAATCAGCCCCAGCATTTT
TRBV6-5	many	NA	TRBJ2-2	CASSYHGAPDTGELFF	TGTGCCAGCAGTTACCACGGGGCCCCGGACACCGGGGAGCTGTTTTTT
TRBV7-2	NA	NA	TRBJ2-7	CASSLARGYEQYF	TGTGCCAGCAGCTTAGCGAGGGGTTACGAGCAGTACTTC
TRBV7-9	many	TRBD1	TRBJ1-2	CASSTRDSTNYGYTF	TGTGCCAGCAGCACCCGGGACAGCACTAACTATGGCTACACCTTC
TRBV20-1	NA	TRBD1	TRBJ2-1	CSAAGTVFYNEQFF	TGCAGTGCGGCCGGGACAGTCTTCTACAATGAGCAGTTCTTC
TRBV12-3/TRBV12-4	many	NA	TRBJ2-3	CASSPPEPTDTQYF	TGTGCCAGCAGTCCCCCGGAGCCCACAGATACGCAGTATTTT
TRBV20-1	NA	TRBD2	TRBJ2-1	CCAMVPGLAGISTYNEQFF	TGCTGTGCTATGGTACCGGGACTAGCGGGCATTAGTACCTACAATGAGCAGTTCTTC
TRBV3-1	many	NA	TRBJ2-3	CASSQVGQADTQYF	TGTGCCAGCAGCCAAGTGGGCCAGGCAGATACGCAGTATTTT
TRBV4-2	many	TRBD1	TRBJ1-2	CASSQDGTGGAAYGYTF	TGTGCCAGCAGCCAAGATGGGACAGGGGGCGCGGCCTATGGCTACACCTTC
TRBV10-3	NA	NA	TRBJ2-3	CATQLEGTQYF	TGTGCCACCCAACTGGAAGGTACGCAGTATTTT
TRBV20-1	many	NA	TRBJ2-1	CSAREGALGEQFF	TGCAGTGCTAGAGAGGGAGCGTTGGGTGAGCAGTTCTTC
TRBV10-3	NA	TRBD1	TRBJ1-5	CAIGTAHHPQHF	TGTGCCATCGGGACAGCCCATCACCCCCAGCATTTT
TRBV5-1	many	NA	TRBJ1-1	CASSGVGVMNTEAFF	TGCGCCAGCAGCGGGGTGGGCGTCATGAACACTGAAGCTTTCTTT
TRBV28	many	TRBD1	TRBJ2-4	CASSRSYRGAKNIQYF	TGTGCCAGCAGTCGATCTTACAGGGGGGCCAAAAACATTCAGTACTTC
TRBV28	few	TRBD1	TRBJ2-7	CASRPGTGPSYEQYF	TGTGCCAGCAGGCCCGGGACAGGGCCTTCCTACGAGCAGTACTTC
TRBV25-1	many	NA	TRBJ1-6	CASRQVDNSPLHF	TGTGCCAGCCGACAAGTTGATAATTCACCCCTCCACTTT
TRBV7-9	many	NA	TRBJ2-7	CASSRGRYEQYF	TGTGCCAGCAGCCGAGGGCGTTACGAGCAGTACTTC
TRBV5-1	many	TRBD1	TRBJ1-6	CASSLTGGGRDSPLHF	TGCGCCAGCAGTCTTACAGGGGGCGGTCGGGATTCACCCCTCCACTTT
TRBV6-5	many	TRBD1	TRBJ2-2	CASSSLPGQGNTGELFF	TGTGCCAGCAGTTCCCTACCGGGACAGGGTAACACCGGGGAGCTGTTTTTT
TRBV7-9	NA	NA	TRBJ1-2	CASSLDRDNYGYTF	TGTGCCAGCAGCTTAGACAGGGATAACTATGGCTACACCTTC
TRBV11-2	many	NA	TRBJ2-1	CASSLAGTHNEQFF	TGTGCCAGCAGCTTAGCGGGGACTCACAATGAGCAGTTCTTC
TRBV5-1	many	TRBD1	TRBJ1-3	CASSPTGFGNTIYF	TGCGCCAGCAGCCCGACAGGGTTTGGAAACACCATATATTTT
TRBV7-3	many	NA	TRBJ1-2	CASSLMGGAGTDYGYTF	TGTGCCAGCAGCTTAATGGGTGGGGCAGGTACTGATTATGGCTACACCTTC
TRBV5-1	many	TRBD2	TRBJ2-2	CASSLGLAGVGELFF	TGCGCCAGCAGCTTGGGGCTAGCGGGCGTCGGGGAGCTGTTTTTT
TRBV18	many	NA	TRBJ2-5	CASSLIRQETQYF	TGTGCCAGCTCATTAATACGCCAAGAGACCCAGTACTTC
TRBV5-1	few	TRBD2	TRBJ2-1	CASSLEILAGGPNEQFF	TGCGCCAGCAGCTTGGAGATTCTAGCGGGGGGCCCCAATGAGCAGTTCTTC
TRBV6-5	many	TRBD1	TRBJ1-1	CASSPRTGEPSEAFF	TGTGCCAGCAGCCCCCGGACAGGAGAGCCTTCTGAAGCTTTCTTT
TRBV7-3	many	NA	TRBJ1-1	CASSPGALTEAFF	TGTGCCAGCAGCCCGGGGGCACTTACTGAAGCTTTCTTT
TRBV25-1	many	NA	TRBJ1-5	CASSDLSTHSNQPQHF	TGTGCCAGCAGTGACCTATCGACTCATAGCAATCAGCCCCAGCATTTT
TRBV7-2	NA	NA	TRBJ2-7	CASSLEVGATYEQYF	TGTGCCAGCAGCTTAGAAGTCGGGGCAACCTACGAGCAGTACTTC
TRBV29-1	many	TRBD2	TRBJ2-7	CGASGSPGEQYF	TGCGGGGCTAGCGGGAGCCCCGGAGAGCAGTACTTC
TRBV20-1	many	TRBD1	TRBJ2-2	CSATPGGAGGELFF	TGCAGTGCTACCCCAGGGGGCGCGGGCGGGGAGCTGTTTTTT
TRBV20-1	many	TRBD2	TRBJ2-1	CSARTSGDYYNEQFF	TGCAGTGCCCGGACTAGCGGGGACTACTACAATGAGCAGTTCTTC